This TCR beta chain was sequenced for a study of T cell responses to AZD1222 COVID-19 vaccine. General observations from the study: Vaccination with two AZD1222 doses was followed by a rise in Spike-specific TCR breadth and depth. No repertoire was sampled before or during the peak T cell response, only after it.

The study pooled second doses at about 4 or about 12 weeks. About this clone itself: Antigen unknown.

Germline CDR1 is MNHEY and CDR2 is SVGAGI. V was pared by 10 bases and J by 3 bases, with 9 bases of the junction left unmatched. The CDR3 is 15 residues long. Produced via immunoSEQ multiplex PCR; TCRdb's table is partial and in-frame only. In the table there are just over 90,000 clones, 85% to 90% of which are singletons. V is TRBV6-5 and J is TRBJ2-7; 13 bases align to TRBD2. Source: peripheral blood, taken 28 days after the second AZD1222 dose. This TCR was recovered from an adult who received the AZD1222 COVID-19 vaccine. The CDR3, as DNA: TGTGCCACTGGACTAGCGGGGGAGGGAGTCTACGAGCAGTACTTC. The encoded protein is CATGLAGEGVYEQYF.